This TCR beta chain was captured in a study of blood T cells in healthy people across ages. Study as a whole: The template switching approach captured approximately one barcoded beta molecule for every two T cells.

Healthy Caucasian individuals from Russia aged 6 to 90 were enrolled as donors. The ends were cut back, 5 bases at V and 1 base at J, with 17 bases in the middle. The CDR3 covers 16 residues. CDR1 SGHVS and CDR2 FNYEAQ come from the germline V gene. Combining a sample-barcoded 5' primer with a J-beta primer mix, a second PCR ran for roughly 6 to 12 cycles. TCRdb ran MiXCR on the 5' RACE reads and lists one entry per CDR3 protein. The data contain approximately 1,700,000 distinct CDR3 sequences, about two fifths of them singletons. The rearrangement uses TRBV7-6 and TRBJ1-1, with D unclear. This TCR came from a human donor in good health. The specimen sequenced was blood. In DNA form, the CDR3 reads TGTGCCAGCAGCCCCGGATTTGACGGACCGAACACTGAAGCTTTCTTT. Translating gives CASSPGFDGPNTEAFF. Supplemented by reference TRBV7-6 and TRBJ1-1, the full variable domain reads GAGVSQSPRYKVTKRGQDVALRCDPISGHVSLYWYRQALGQGPEFLTYFNYEAQQDKSGLPNDRFSAERPEGSISTLTIQRTEQRDSAMYRCASSPGFDGPNTEAFFGQGTRLTVV.